This T cell receptor beta chain was found in a study of chemoradiotherapy in HPV16-positive cancers. To note about this clone: Its matching antigen is unknown.

The junction had 3 bases not matched to a gene; V was cut back by 0 bases and J by 0 bases. The CDR3 length is 17 residues. Per germline, CDR1 SGHDT and CDR2 YYEEEE. TCRdb's table, derived via immunoSEQ multiplex PCR, lists solely in-frame clones and lacks some. Seen here are around 1,700 clones, 65% to 75% observed once, and the top ten hold about 8.6%. Study outcomes and limitations: In HPV16-positive patients, HPV-responsive T-cell expansion tracked better recurrence-free survival. HPV-specific T cells were functionally defined from only a couple of HPV16-positive patients. Non-HPV-specific T cells did not expand in tumors during treatment, whereas candidate HPV-specific clones and E7-related motifs did.

Repeated repertoire sampling spanned the course of chemoradiotherapy. The rearrangement joins TRBV5-6 to TRBJ2-1; 10 positions agree with TRBD2. This TCR came from a human donor with HPV-associated anogenital cancer. The sequenced sample was tumor tissue, obtained from a patient who underwent chemoradiotherapy. CDR3 residues: CASSLGGLAASYNEQFF. For the CDR3, the DNA is TGTGCCAGCAGCTTGGGAGGACTAGCGGCCTCCTACAATGAGCAGTTCTTC.